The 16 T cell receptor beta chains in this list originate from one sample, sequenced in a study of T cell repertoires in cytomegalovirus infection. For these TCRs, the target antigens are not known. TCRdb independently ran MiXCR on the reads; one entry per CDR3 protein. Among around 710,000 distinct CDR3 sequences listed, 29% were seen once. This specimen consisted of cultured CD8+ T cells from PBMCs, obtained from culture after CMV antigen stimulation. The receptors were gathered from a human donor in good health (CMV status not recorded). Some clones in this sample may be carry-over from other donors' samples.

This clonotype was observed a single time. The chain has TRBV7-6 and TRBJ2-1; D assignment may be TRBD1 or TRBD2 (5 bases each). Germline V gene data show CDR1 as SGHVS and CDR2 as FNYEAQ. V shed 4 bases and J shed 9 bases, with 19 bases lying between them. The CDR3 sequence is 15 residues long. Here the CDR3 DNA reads TGTGCCAGCAGCTCCCCTATCCCCCGGGGCGGTGAGCAGTTCTTC. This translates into CASSSPIPRGGEQFF.

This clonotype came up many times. CDR3 in DNA: TGTGCCAGCAGCTCCTTCGCAGGGACACACGAGCAGTACGTC. As protein: CASSSFAGTHEQYV. The rearrangement links TRBV7-2 to TRBJ2-7; a possible D gene is TRBD1 (6 bases). The CDR3 covers 14 residues. Trimming removed 4 bases from V and 5 bases from J, with 15 bases in between. Germline V gene lookup returns CDR1 SGHTA and CDR2 FQGNSA.

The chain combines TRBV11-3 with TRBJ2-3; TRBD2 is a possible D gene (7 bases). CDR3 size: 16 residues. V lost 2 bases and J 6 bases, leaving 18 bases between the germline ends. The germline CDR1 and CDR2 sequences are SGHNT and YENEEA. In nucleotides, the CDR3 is TGTGCCAGCAGCTTAAGGCGGGGGCCTACGAGGGATACGCAGTATTTT. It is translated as CASSLRRGPTRDTQYF. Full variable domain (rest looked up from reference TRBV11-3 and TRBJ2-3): EAGVVQSPRYKIIEKKQPVAFWCNPISGHNTLYWYLQNLGQGPELLIRYENEEAVDDSQLPKDRFSAERLKGVDSTLKIQPAELGDSAVYLCASSLRRGPTRDTQYFGPGTRLTVL.

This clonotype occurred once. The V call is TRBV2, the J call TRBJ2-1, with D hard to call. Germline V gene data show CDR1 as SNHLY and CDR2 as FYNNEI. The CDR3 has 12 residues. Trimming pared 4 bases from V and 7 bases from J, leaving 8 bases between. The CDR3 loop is CASSGGWNEQFF. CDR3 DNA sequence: TGTGCCAGCAGTGGCGGATGGAATGAGCAGTTCTTC.

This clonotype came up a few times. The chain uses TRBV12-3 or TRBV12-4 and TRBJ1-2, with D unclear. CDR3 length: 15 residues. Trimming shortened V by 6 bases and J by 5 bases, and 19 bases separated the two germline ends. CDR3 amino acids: CASRPTGGPYYGYTF. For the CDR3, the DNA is TGTGCCAGCAGGCCGACGGGAGGTCCATATTATGGCTACACCTTC.

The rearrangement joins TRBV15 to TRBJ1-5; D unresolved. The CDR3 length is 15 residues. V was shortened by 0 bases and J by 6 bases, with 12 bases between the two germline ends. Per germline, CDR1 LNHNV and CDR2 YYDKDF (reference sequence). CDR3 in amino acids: CATSRDLGLFQPQHF. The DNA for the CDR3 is TGTGCCACCAGCAGAGATTTAGGGCTTTTTCAGCCCCAGCATTTT.

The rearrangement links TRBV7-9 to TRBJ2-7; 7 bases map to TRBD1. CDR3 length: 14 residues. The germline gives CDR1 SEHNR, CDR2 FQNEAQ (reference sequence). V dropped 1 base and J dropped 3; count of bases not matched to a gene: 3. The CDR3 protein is CASSLVAGGYEQYF. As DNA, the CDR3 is TGTGCCAGCAGCTTAGTGGCAGGGGGCTACGAGCAGTACTTC.

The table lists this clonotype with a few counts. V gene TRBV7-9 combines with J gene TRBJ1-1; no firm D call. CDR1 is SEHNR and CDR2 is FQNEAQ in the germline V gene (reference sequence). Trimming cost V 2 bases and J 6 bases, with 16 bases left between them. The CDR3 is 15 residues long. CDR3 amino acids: CASSLSGGGDPEAFF. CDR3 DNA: TGTGCCAGCAGCTTATCGGGCGGTGGAGATCCTGAAGCTTTCTTT.

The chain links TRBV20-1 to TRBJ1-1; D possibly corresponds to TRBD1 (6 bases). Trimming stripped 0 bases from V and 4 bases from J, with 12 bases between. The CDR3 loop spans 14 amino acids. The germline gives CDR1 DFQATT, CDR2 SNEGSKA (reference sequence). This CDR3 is CSARDRGGGTEAFF. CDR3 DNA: TGCAGTGCTAGAGATCGGGGGGGCGGCACTGAAGCTTTCTTT.

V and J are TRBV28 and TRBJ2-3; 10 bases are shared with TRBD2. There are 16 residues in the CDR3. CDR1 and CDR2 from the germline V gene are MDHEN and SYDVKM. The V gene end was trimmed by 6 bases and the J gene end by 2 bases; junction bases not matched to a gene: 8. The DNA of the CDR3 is TGTGCCAGCAGCCTTATAGCGGGGGGTTACACAGATACGCAGTATTTT. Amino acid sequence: CASSLIAGGYTDTQYF.

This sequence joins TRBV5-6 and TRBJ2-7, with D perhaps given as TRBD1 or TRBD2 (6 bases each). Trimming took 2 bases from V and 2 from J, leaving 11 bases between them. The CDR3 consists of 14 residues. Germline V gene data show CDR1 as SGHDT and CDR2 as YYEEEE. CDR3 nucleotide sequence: TGTGCCAGCAGCTTTACGGGGGCACCCTACGAGCAGTACGTC. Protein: CASSFTGAPYEQYV.

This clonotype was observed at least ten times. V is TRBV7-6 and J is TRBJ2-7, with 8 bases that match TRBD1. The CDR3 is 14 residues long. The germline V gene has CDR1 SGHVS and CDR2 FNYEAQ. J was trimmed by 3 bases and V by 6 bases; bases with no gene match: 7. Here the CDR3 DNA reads TGTGCCAGCAGTCCTTCCGGGACAGGCTACGAGCAGTACTTC. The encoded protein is CASSPSGTGYEQYF.

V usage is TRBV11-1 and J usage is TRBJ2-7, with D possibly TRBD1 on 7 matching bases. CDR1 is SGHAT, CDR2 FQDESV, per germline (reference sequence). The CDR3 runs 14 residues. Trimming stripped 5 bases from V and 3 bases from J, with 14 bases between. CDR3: CASSQGGGYYEQYV. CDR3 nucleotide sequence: TGTGCCAGCAGCCAGGGGGGCGGTTACTACGAGCAGTACGTC.

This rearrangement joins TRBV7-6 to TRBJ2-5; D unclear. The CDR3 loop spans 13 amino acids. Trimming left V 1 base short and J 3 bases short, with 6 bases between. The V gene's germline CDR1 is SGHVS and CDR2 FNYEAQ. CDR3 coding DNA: TGTGCCAGCAGCTTAGTAACGGAAGAGACCCAGTACTTC. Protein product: CASSLVTEETQYF.

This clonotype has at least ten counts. For the CDR3, the DNA is TGTGCCAGCAGACTGAGTGAGGGGCCTTCCTACAATGAGCAGTTCTTC. Encoded protein: CASRLSEGPSYNEQFF. The rearrangement uses TRBV7-9 and TRBJ2-1; D tentatively fits TRBD1 or TRBD2 (5 bases each). Germline values: CDR1 SEHNR, CDR2 FQNEAQ (reference sequence). V shed 6 bases and J shed 1 base, with 16 bases lying between them. The CDR3 sequence is 16 residues long.

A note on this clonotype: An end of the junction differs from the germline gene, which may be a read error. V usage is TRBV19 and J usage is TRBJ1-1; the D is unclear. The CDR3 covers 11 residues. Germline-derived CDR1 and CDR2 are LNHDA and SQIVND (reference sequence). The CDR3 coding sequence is TGCTGCACGCGTCTGAACACTGAAGCTTTCTTT. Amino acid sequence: CCTRLNTEAFF. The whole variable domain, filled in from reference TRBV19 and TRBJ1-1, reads DGGITQSPKYLFRKEGQNVTLSCEQNLNHDAMYWYRQDPGQGLRLIYYSQIVNDFQKGDIAEGYSVSREKKESFPLTVTSAQKNPTAFYLCCTRLNTEAFFGQGTRLTVV.